A selection of T cell receptor beta chains follows, all from one sample in a study of T cells in Graves' hyperthyroidism and ophthalmopathy. Using its own MiXCR run on the multiplex PCR reads, TCRdb lists one record per CDR3 protein. Of about 510,000 distinct CDR3 sequences listed, around 13% are singletons. The specimen was blood. The source is a middle-aged woman with Graves' hyperthyroidism. The CDR3 runs from the conserved cysteine through the conserved F or W. A D gene is named only where the DNA matches it firmly. Expanded clones are given a class, and other clones once, few, many or no size at all.

v_gene	j_gene	d_gene	abundance	CDR3nt	CDR3aa
TRBV27	TRBJ2-1	TRBD2	few	TGTGCCAGCAGTAAAGCGGGATCGTCTCACAATGAGCAGCTCTTC	CASSKAGSSHNEQLF
TRBV20-1	TRBJ1-1	-	many	TGCAGTGCTAGAGGGGGCGCGAACACTGAAGCTTTCTTT	CSARGGANTEAFF
TRBV11-3	TRBJ2-4	TRBD2	many	TGTGCCAGCAGCCCTTGGACTAGCGGGAGTTTCGGGGACATTCAGTACTTC	CASSPWTSGSFGDIQYF
TRBV7-8	TRBJ1-1	TRBD1	few	TGTGCCAGCAGCTCCGGGACAGGGCAGTTAAACACTGAAGCTTTCTTT	CASSSGTGQLNTEAFF
TRBV4-2	TRBJ2-2	-	-	TGTGCCAGCAGCCGAGAGACTAGTACCGTCGGGGAGCTGTTTTTT	CASSRETSTVGELFF
TRBV19	TRBJ2-1	-	-	TGTGCCAGTAGTCGTAAGGGGTTATCGGTCCATGAGCAGTTCTTC	CASSRKGLSVHEQFF
TRBV27	TRBJ2-7	-	many	TGTGCCAGCAGCCAGAACCAGGGGTCCGCCTACGAGCAGTACTTC	CASSQNQGSAYEQYF
TRBV28	TRBJ2-2	-	few	TGTGCCAGCAGTCCCTCGGGGGAGACGAACATCGGGGAGCTGTTTTTT	CASSPSGETNIGELFF
TRBV18	TRBJ1-4	TRBD1	many	TGTGCCAGCTCACTCAACCGACAGGGCCATAATGAAAAACTGTTTTTT	CASSLNRQGHNEKLFF
TRBV6-4	TRBJ2-1	TRBD2	-	TGTGCCAGCAGTCCGACTAGCGGTACGACACTTGAGCAGTTCTTC	CASSPTSGTTLEQFF
TRBV5-1	TRBJ2-1	TRBD2	-	TGCGCCAGCAGCTTGGTTCCGACTAGCGGGAGGGGAAATGAGCAGTTCTTC	CASSLVPTSGRGNEQFF
TRBV20-1	TRBJ2-7	TRBD2	-	TGCGGTGCTAGAACTAGCGGGAGAGCTAACGAGCAGTACTTC	CGARTSGRANEQYF
TRBV12-3/TRBV12-4	TRBJ2-7	-	many	TGTGCCAGCAGTTTCTCGCGGGGTCCCTCTTCATACGAGCAGTACTTC	CASSFSRGPSSYEQYF
TRBV19	TRBJ2-1	-	many	TGTGCCAGTAGTTTACTACAGGGTTATGAGCAGTTCTTC	CASSLLQGYEQFF
TRBV2	TRBJ1-2	-	-	TGTGCCAGCAGTGAGGGGGCAGGGCAAGGCTACACCTTC	CASSEGAGQGYTF
TRBV18	TRBJ2-3	-	few	TGTGCCAGCTCACCACCGATGAGCACAGATACGCAGTATTTT	CASSPPMSTDTQYF
TRBV3-1	TRBJ2-1	TRBD2	many	TGTGCCAGCAGCCAAGATCAGGCTAGCGGGAGAAATGAGCAGTTCTTC	CASSQDQASGRNEQFF
TRBV9	TRBJ2-2	-	-	TGTGCCAGCAGCGTAGAAGGGAACACCGGGGAGCTGTTTTTT	CASSVEGNTGELFF
TRBV9	TRBJ2-1	-	many	TGTGCCAGCAGCGTAGGTCCCCCGAGCTCCTACAATGAGCAGTTCTTC	CASSVGPPSSYNEQFF
TRBV30	TRBJ2-7	TRBD2	few	TGTGCCTGGACTAGCGGGAGGGCCGAACACGAGCGGTACTTC	CAWTSGRAEHERYF
TRBV4-1	TRBJ2-1	-	-	TGCGCCAGCAGCCAAGAGAACGGGCGGTACAATGAGCAGTTCTTC	CASSQENGRYNEQFF
TRBV29-1	TRBJ2-1	-	-	TGCAGCGTGCGGGATCGCTCCTACAATGAGCAGTTCTTC	CSVRDRSYNEQFF
TRBV27	TRBJ2-3	TRBD2	few	TGTGCCAGCAGTCCCGGACTAGCGGGAGAAGATACGCAGTATTTT	CASSPGLAGEDTQYF
TRBV20-1	TRBJ2-1	TRBD1	many	TGCAGTGCTAGAGAGGGACAGGGGGTTGATGAGCAGTTCTTC	CSAREGQGVDEQFF
TRBV7-9	TRBJ1-2	TRBD1	many	TGTGCCAGCAGCTTATTGCGGGACAGGGCTAACTATGGCTACACCTTC	CASSLLRDRANYGYTF
TRBV7-3	TRBJ2-1	TRBD2	many	TGTGCCAGCAGCATAGGGACTAGCGGGACGTACTACAATGAGCAGTTCTTC	CASSIGTSGTYYNEQFF
TRBV5-1	TRBJ1-4	-	few	TGCGCCAGCAGCTTGGGGCCAGATGAAAAACTGTTTTTT	CASSLGPDEKLFF
TRBV7-2	TRBJ2-3	-	-	TGTGCCAGCAGCTTAATGCCGACAGATACGCAGTATTTT	CASSLMPTDTQYF
TRBV2	TRBJ2-5	-	many	TGTGCCAGCAGTGAAGTTGAGGTGGAGACCCAGTACTTC	CASSEVEVETQYF
TRBV10-3	TRBJ2-7	TRBD2	few	TGTGCCATCAGTGGCGGACTAGCGGGTACCTACGAGCAGTACTTC	CAISGGLAGTYEQYF
TRBV2	TRBJ2-1	TRBD1	many	TGTGCCAGCAGAGTTTCCAGAGACAGGGGGAGGAATGAGCAGTTCTTC	CASRVSRDRGRNEQFF
TRBV29-1	TRBJ1-2	TRBD1	many	TGCAGCGGCGCACAGGGGATGGGTGACTATGGCTACACCTTC	CSGAQGMGDYGYTF
TRBV2	TRBJ2-1	-	many	TGTGCCAGCAGGGACCCCTTGGATGAGCAGTTCTTC	CASRDPLDEQFF
TRBV28	TRBJ2-7	TRBD1	-	TGTGCCAGCAGGCGGGGACAGGGGATAGGCGAGCAGTACTTC	CASRRGQGIGEQYF
TRBV28	TRBJ2-5	TRBD1	-	TGTGCCAGCAGTTCCCGAACAGGGGGCGCGGTAGAGACCCAGTACTTC	CASSSRTGGAVETQYF
TRBV6-6	TRBJ1-2	-	many	TGTGCCAGCAGTTACTCGGAGCAGGGTAGTGGCTACACCTTC	CASSYSEQGSGYTF
TRBV19	TRBJ2-7	-	-	TGTGCCAGTAGTATGACCTCCGGGACGTTCTCCTACGAGCAGTACTTC	CASSMTSGTFSYEQYF
TRBV28	TRBJ2-1	-	-	TGTGCCAGCAGTTTAAGGTGGGAAGGTGAGCAGTTCTTC	CASSLRWEGEQFF
TRBV5-1	TRBJ2-3	-	many	TGCGCCAGCAGCTTGGGACGAGGGAGTGATGATACGCAGTATTTT	CASSLGRGSDDTQYF
TRBV12-3/TRBV12-4	TRBJ2-7	TRBD1	many	TGTGCCAGCAGTTTGGGACAGGAGAACCACGAGCAGTACTTC	CASSLGQENHEQYF
TRBV29-1	TRBJ1-2	-	few	TGCAGCGTTGAAGGGGGCAGTCTTAACTATGGCTACACCTTC	CSVEGGSLNYGYTF
TRBV2	TRBJ2-1	-	-	TGTGCCAGCAGTGAAGCGCGACTCTACAATGAGCAGTTCTTC	CASSEARLYNEQFF
TRBV30	TRBJ2-7	TRBD1	many	TGTGCCTGGAGGAACCGACAGGGGGCATCCTCCGAGCAGTACTTC	CAWRNRQGASSEQYF
TRBV6-1	TRBJ2-2	-	few	TGTGCCTGTAACTTTGGGAACACCGGGGAGCTGTTTTTT	CACNFGNTGELFF
TRBV6-1	TRBJ2-1	TRBD2	many	TGTGCCAGCACAGAATCTAGCGGGATGTACAATGAGCAGTTCTTC	CASTESSGMYNEQFF
TRBV7-2	TRBJ1-3	TRBD1	many	TGTGCCAGCAGCCCAAGACAGGGAAACTCTGGAAACACCATATATTTT	CASSPRQGNSGNTIYF
TRBV12-3/TRBV12-4	TRBJ2-7	-	few	TGTGCCAGCAGTTCCGGAGAGGGGCTCAACGAGCAGTACTTC	CASSSGEGLNEQYF
TRBV6-1	TRBJ1-1	-	few	TGTGCCAGCAGTGAAGGACGGGTGAACACTGAAGCTTTCTTT	CASSEGRVNTEAFF
TRBV6-5	TRBJ2-1	TRBD2	-	TGTGCCAGCAGTTACGGAGGGACTAGCGGGGTGGGGCTCTTC	CASSYGGTSGVGLF
TRBV20-1	TRBJ2-3	TRBD2	-	TGCAGTGTCCCGGGGGGGGCCCGGGCAGATACGCAGTATTTT	CSVPGGARADTQYF
TRBV20-1	TRBJ1-5	-	-	TGCAGTGCTTTAACAGATCTTAGCAATCAGCCCCAGCATTTT	CSALTDLSNQPQHF